This T cell receptor (beta chain) was recorded in a study of blood T cell repertoires in COVID-19. Libraries were prepared by immunoSEQ multiplex PCR; TCRdb keeps only in-frame clonotypes and omits some of them. The top ten hold 9.5% to 13% of the sample, which has about 65,000 clones, 83% seen once. The V gene's germline CDR1 is MNHEY and CDR2 SVGAGI. The CDR3 has 15 residues. V lost 7 bases and J lost 4, with 19 bases in between. Seattle participants joined during active infection and were tracked over time. The rearrangement uses TRBV6-5 and TRBJ1-2; tentatively, D is TRBD1 (5 bases). Sequencing was carried out using peripheral blood. The TCR originated in a man aged 50-60 years with COVID-19, enrolled during active disease. CDR3 in amino acids: CASTQRDSPIYGYTF. The DNA for the CDR3 is TGTGCCAGCACCCAGAGGGACTCCCCCATCTATGGCTACACCTTC.